This entry describes one T cell receptor (beta chain). Its antigen is not known. This sample was taken from a study of T cells in Graves' hyperthyroidism and ophthalmopathy. The CDR3 regions of TCR beta were amplified from RNA transcripts. Initially, a first-round RT-PCR of the TCR CDR3 employed the HTBI primer set. MiXCR, run by TCRdb on the multiplex PCR reads, gives a single entry per CDR3 protein. The sample includes about 660,000 distinct CDR3 sequences, 40% to 55% seen only once; the top ten take roughly 7.2%. General observations from the study: Also found in blood were most expanded thyroid clonotypes above 0.001. Ophthalmopathy, as predicted by the model, came a median about seven months after the prediction.

CDR1 is ENHRY, CDR2 SYGVKD, per germline. The CDR3 is 12 residues long. Trimming removed 10 bases at V and 3 bases at J, with 12 bases between. The chain has TRBV10-3 and TRBJ1-1; TRBD1 is a possible D gene (6 bases). Sequencing was carried out using peripheral blood or thyroid tissue (not recorded which). This receptor was taken from an adult man with Graves' disease, either hyperthyroidism or ophthalmopathy (not recorded which). CDR3 loop: CATTEGDTEAFF. CDR3 DNA sequence: TGTGCCACCACTGAGGGGGACACTGAAGCTTTCTTT.